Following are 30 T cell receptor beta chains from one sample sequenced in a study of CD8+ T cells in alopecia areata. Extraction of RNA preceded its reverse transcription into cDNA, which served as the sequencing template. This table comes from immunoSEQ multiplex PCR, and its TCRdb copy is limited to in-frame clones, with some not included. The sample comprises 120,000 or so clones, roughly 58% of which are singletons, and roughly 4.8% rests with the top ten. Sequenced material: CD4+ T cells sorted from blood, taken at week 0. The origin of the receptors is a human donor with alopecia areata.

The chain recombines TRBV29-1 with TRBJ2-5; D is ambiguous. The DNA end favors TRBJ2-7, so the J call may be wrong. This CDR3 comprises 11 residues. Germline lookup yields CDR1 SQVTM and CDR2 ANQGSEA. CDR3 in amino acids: CSAHVLYEQYF. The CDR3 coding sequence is TGCAGCGCTCACGTCCTCTACGAGCAGTACTTC.

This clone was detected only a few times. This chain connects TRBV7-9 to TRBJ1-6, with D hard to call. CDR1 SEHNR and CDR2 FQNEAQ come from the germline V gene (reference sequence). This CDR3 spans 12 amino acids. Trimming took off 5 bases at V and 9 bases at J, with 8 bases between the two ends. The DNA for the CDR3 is TGTGCCAGCAGCCTAAACCCTTCACCCCTCCACTTT. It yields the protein CASSLNPSPLHF.

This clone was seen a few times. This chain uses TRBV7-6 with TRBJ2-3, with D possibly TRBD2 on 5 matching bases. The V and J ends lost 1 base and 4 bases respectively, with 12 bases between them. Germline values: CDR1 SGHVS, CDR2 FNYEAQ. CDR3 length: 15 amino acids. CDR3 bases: TGTGCCAGCAGCTTAGGAGTGGCGGGTGCAGATACGCAGTATTTT. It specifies CASSLGVAGADTQYF.

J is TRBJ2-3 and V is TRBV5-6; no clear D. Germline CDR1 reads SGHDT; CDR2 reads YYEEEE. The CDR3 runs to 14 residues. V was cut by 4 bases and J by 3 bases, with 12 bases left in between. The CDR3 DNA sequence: TGTGCCAGCAGCCCCGGGTTCAGAACAGATACGCAGTATTTT. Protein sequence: CASSPGFRTDTQYF.

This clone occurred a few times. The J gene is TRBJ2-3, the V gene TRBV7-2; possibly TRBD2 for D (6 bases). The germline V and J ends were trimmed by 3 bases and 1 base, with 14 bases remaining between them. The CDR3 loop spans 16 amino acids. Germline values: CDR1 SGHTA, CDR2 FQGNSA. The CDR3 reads CASSFLFGGGTDTQYF. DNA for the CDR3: TGTGCCAGCAGCTTCCTTTTTGGCGGGGGCACAGATACGCAGTATTTT.

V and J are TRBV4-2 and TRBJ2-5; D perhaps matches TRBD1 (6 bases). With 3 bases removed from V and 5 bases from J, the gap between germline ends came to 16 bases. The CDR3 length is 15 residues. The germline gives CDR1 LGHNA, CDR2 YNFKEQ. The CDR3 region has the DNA TGTGCCAGCAGCCAGGCTCCCACTAGGGGGGAGACCCAGTACTTC. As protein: CASSQAPTRGETQYF.

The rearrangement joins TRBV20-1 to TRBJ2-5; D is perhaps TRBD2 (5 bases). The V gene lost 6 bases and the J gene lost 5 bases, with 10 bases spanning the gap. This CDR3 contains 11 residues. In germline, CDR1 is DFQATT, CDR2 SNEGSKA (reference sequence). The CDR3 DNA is TGCAGTGCCCGGAGGATGGAGACCCAGTACTTC. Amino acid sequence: CSARRMETQYF.

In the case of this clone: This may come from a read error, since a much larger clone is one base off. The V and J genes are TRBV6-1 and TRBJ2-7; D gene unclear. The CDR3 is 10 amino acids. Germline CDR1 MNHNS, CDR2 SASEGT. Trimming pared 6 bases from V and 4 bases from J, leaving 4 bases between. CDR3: CASSNYEQYF. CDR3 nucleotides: TGTGCCAGCAGCAATTACGAGCAGTACTTC.

CDR3 nucleotides: TGTGCCAGCAGCTTGGCGTACGGGAGTGACTCCTACGAGCAGTACTTC. This translates into CASSLAYGSDSYEQYF. The V call is TRBV5-6, the J call TRBJ2-7, with a possible D match to TRBD2 (6 bases). V lost 0 bases to trimming and J lost 0 bases, with 13 bases between them. This CDR3 comprises 16 residues. CDR1 and CDR2 from the germline V gene are SGHDT and YYEEEE. The variable domain in full, with the rest retrieved from reference TRBV5-6 and TRBJ2-7, is DAGVTQSPTHLIKTRGQQVTLRCSPKSGHDTVSWYQQALGQGPQFIFQYYEEEERQRGNFPDRFSGHQFPNYSSELNVNALLLGDSALYLCASSLAYGSDSYEQYFGPGTRLTVT.

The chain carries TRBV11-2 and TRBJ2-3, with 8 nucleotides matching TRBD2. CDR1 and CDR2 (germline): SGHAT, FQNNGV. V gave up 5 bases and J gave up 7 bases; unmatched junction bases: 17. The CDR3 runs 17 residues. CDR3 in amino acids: CASSPGGGLPTGNTQYF. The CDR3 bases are TGTGCCAGCAGCCCGGGAGGGGGACTTCCTACGGGGAATACGCAGTATTTT.

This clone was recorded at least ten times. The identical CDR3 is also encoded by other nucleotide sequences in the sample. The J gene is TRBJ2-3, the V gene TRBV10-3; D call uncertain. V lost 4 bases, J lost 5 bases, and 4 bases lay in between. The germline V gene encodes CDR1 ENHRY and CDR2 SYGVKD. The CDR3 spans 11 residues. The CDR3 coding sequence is TGTGCCATCAGTGCAGGAGATACGCAGTATTTT. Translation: CAISAGDTQYF.

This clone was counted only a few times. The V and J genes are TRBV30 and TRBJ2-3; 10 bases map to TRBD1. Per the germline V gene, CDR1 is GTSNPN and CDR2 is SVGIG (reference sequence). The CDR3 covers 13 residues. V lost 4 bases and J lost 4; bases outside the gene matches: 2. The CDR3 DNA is TGTGCCTGGATGGGACAGGGGTCAGATACGCAGTATTTT. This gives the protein CAWMGQGSDTQYF. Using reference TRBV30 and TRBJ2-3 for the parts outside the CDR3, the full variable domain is SQTIHQWPATLVQPVGSPLSLECTVEGTSNPNLYWYRQAAGRGLQLLFYSVGIGQISSEVPQNLSASRPQDRQFILSSKKLLLSDSGFYLCAWMGQGSDTQYFGPGTRLTVL.

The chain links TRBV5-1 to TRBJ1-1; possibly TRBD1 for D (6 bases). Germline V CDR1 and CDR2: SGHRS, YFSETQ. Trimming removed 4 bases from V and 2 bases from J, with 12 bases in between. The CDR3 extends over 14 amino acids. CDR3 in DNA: TGCGCCAGCAGCCCTGGACAGATCAACACTGAAGCTTTCTTT. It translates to CASSPGQINTEAFF.

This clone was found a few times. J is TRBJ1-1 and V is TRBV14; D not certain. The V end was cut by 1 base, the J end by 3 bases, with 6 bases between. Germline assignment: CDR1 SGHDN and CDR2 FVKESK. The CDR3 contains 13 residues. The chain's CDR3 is CASSQAGYTEAFF. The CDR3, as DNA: TGTGCCAGCAGCCAAGCGGGGTACACTGAAGCTTTCTTT.

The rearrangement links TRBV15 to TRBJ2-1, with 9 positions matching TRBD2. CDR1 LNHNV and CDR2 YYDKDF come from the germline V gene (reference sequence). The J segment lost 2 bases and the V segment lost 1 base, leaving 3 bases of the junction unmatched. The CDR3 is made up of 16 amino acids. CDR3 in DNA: TGTGCCACCAGCAGAGGTGGCGGGGGGGCCTACAATGAGCAGTTCTTC. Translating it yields CATSRGGGGAYNEQFF.

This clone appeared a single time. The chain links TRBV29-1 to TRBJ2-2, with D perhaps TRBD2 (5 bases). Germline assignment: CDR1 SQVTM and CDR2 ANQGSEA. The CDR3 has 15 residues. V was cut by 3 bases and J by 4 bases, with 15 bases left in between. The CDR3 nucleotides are TGCAGCGTTGAGGATCCCTGGAGGCGCACCGGGGAGCTGTTTTTT. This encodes CSVEDPWRRTGELFF.

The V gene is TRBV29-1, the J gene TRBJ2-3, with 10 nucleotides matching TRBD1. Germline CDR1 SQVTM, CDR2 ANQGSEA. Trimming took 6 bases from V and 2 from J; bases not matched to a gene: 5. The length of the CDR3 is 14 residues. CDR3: CSVRTGGTTDTQYF. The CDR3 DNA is TGCAGCGTGAGGACAGGGGGAACCACAGATACGCAGTATTTT.

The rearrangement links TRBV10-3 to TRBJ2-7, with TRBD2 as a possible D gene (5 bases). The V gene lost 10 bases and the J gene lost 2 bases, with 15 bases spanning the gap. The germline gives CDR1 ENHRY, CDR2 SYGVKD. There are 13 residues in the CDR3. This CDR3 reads CATNTAGTYEQYF. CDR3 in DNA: TGTGCCACCAACACCGCGGGCACCTACGAGCAGTACTTC.

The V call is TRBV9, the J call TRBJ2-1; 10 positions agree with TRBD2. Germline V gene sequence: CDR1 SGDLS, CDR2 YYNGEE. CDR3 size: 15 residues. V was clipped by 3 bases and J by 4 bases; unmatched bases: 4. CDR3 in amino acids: CASSESGGAYNEQFF. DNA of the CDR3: TGTGCCAGCAGCGAAAGCGGGGGGGCTTACAATGAGCAGTTCTTC.

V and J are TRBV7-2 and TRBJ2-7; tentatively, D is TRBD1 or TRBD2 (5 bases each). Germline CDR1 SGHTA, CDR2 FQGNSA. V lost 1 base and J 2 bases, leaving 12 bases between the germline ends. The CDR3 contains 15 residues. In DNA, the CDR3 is TGTGCCAGCAGCTTAGTGGTGGGGGACGCCTACGAGCAGTACTTC. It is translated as CASSLVVGDAYEQYF. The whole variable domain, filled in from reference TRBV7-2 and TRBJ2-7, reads GAGVSQSPSNKVTEKGKDVELRCDPISGHTALYWYRQSLGQGLEFLIYFQGNSAPDKSGLPSDRFSAERTGGSVSTLTIQRTQQEDSAVYLCASSLVVGDAYEQYFGPGTRLTVT.

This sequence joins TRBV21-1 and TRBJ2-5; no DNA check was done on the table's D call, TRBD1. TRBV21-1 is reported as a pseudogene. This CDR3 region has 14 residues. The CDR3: CPQGATRKQETQYF. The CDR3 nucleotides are TGCCCACAGGGCGCAACACGGAAGCAAGAGACCCAGTACTTC.

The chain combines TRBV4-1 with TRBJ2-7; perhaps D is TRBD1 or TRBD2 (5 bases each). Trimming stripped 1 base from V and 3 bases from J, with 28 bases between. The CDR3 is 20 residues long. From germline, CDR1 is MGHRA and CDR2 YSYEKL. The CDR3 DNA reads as TGCGCCAGCAGCCAAGGCCCCGGGTGGTTTGCCGGGACCGTAAACTACGAGCAGTACTTC. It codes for CASSQGPGWFAGTVNYEQYF.

The DNA for the CDR3 is TGCGCCAGCAGCCCTGAGGGACAGTTCAACTATGGCTACACCTTC. Translated: CASSPEGQFNYGYTF. The chain recombines TRBV4-1 with TRBJ1-2; 7 bases match TRBD1. The V segment lost 4 bases and the J segment 2 bases; nucleotides outside the gene matches: 7. CDR1 is MGHRA, CDR2 YSYEKL, per germline. CDR3 length: 15 amino acids.

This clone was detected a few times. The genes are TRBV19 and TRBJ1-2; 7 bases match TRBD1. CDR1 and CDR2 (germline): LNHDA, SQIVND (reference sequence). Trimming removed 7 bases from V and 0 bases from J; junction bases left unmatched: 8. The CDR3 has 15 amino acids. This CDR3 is CASTTGQTANYGYTF. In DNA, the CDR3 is TGTGCCAGTACCACGGGACAGACAGCTAACTATGGCTACACCTTC.

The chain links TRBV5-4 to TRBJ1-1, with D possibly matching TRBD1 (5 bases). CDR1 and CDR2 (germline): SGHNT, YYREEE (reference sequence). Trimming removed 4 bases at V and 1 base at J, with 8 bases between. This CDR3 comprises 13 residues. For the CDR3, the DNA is TGTGCCAGCAGCCGGGGGGAGAACACTGAAGCTTTCTTT. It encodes CASSRGENTEAFF.

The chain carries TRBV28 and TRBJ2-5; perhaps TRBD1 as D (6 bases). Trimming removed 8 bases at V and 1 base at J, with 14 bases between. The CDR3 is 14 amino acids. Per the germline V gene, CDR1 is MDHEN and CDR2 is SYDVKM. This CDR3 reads CASRRGRAQETQYF. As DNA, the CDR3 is TGTGCCAGCCGCAGGGGAAGGGCCCAAGAGACCCAGTACTTC.

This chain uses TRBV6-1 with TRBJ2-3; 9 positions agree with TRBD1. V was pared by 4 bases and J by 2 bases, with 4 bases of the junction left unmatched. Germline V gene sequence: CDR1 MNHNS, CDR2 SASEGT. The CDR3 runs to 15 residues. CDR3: CASSGDRGTTDTQYF. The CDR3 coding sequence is TGTGCCAGCAGTGGAGACAGGGGGACCACAGATACGCAGTATTTT.

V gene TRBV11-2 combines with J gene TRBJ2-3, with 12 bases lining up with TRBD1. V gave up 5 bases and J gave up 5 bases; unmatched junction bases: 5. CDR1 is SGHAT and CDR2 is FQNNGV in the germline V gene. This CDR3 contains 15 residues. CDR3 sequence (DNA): TGTGCCAGCAGCCGGGGGACAGGGGGCGAAGATACGCAGTATTTT. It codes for CASSRGTGGEDTQYF.

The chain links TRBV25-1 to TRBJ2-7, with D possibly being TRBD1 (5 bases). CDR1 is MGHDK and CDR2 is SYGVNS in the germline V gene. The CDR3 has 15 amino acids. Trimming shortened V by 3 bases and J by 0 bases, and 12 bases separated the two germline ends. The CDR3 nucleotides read TGTGCCAGCAGTGAGTCAAGACAGAGCTCCTACGAGCAGTACTTC. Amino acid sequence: CASSESRQSSYEQYF.

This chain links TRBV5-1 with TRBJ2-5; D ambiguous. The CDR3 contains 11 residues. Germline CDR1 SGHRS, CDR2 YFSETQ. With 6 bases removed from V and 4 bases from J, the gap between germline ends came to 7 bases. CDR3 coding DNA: TGCGCCAGCATGGCGTCAGAGACCCAGTACTTC. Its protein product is CASMASETQYF.